The entry below gives a single T cell receptor (beta chain) sequence along with its context. Its binding antigen is unknown. No much larger clone exists at a distance of one base, and base qualities are not known. The sample is drawn from a study of blood T cell repertoires in COVID-19 (dated by TCRdb to the early 2020s). About the investigation overall: The collaborator samples originated in the United States, Italy and Spain and spanned the acute and convalescent phases of COVID-19. The repertoires were released in a freely available public database intended as a resource for research on the immune response to SARS-CoV-2. The dataset comprised deeply sampled blood TCRbeta repertoires from subjects exposed to, actively infected with, or recovered from COVID-19. The material from the prospective study consisted of cDNA or gDNA derived from T cells, B-cell-depleted T cells, or PBMCs. Where HLA class I and class II types were available, the types were taken from metadata supplied by the sample provider, not from assay-based typing. Nearly every sample came with metadata listing a de-identified subject ID, COVID-19 status, age in years and sex. The samples were drawn from the first 160 participants of the ongoing ImmuneRACE study and from 1,254 subjects provided by 6 global collaborators. Study-wide conclusions, independent of this receptor: Clinical and demographic metadata were provided uncurated, with the amount varying by source and participant.

The collaborating institutions used their own protocols to collect whole blood in K2EDTA tubes. For TCRbeta analysis, collaborators shipped samples in one of three forms: frozen whole blood, isolated PBMCs, or DNA extracted from either of those sample types. The junction carries 10 bases between V and J, which are trimmed by 0 bases and 4 bases respectively. CDR1 MNHNY and CDR2 SVGAGI are derived from the germline V gene (reference sequence). The CDR3 has 15 amino acids, counting the end cysteine and phenylalanine. This entry keeps only the CDR3 DNA: 45 bases, framed from base 1. TCRbeta CDR3 regions were amplified from genomic DNA using the immunoSEQ Assay, a bias-controlled multiplex PCR. Regarding the original processing steps: Nucleated cell counts per sample were estimated from amplification of reference gene primers within the assay. To quantify the absolute abundance of each unique TCRbeta CDR3 rearrangement, sequence reads were collapsed and filtered. For each sample, productive Simpson clonality was calculated by taking the square root of Simpson's diversity index across productive rearrangements. Entries here come from immuneACCESS through TCRdb and include only in-frame sequences with V and J called. Some clones fail to appear in such tables; in the studies checked, an unresolved V gene covers under half of the shortfall, and the cause of the remainder is unknown. V, J and clone size reflect that table, while D and trimming were determined from the DNA. The sample includes under 250,000 clones, with more than 70% observed a single time. The ten top clones hold 9% to 15% of the sample.

The sequenced material came from peripheral blood. The sequence was collected from an elderly man with acute or convalescent COVID-19. Recombination connected TRBV6-6 to TRBJ1-3, and perhaps TRBD1 as D gene, on 5 matching bases. The bases are TGTGCCAGCAGTTACTCGCCAGGGATCGGAAACACCATATATTTT. This encodes CASSYSPGIGNTIYF.